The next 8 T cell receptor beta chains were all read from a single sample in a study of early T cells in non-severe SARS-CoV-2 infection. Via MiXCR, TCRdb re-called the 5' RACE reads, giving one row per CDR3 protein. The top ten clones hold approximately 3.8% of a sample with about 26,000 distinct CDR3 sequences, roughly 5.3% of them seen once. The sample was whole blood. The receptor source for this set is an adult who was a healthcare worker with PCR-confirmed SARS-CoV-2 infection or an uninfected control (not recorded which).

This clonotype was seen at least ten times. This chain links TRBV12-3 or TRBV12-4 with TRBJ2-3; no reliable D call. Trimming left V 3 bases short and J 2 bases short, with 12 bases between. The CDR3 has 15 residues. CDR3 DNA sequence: TGTGCCAGCAGTTTCCGGATCGGATCCACAGATACGCAGTATTTT. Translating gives CASSFRIGSTDTQYF.

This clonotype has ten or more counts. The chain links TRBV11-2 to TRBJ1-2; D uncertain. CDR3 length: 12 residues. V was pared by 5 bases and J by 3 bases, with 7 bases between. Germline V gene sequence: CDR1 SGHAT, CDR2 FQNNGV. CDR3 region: CASSGTDYGYTF. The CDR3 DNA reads TGTGCCAGCAGCGGAACGGACTATGGCTACACCTTC.

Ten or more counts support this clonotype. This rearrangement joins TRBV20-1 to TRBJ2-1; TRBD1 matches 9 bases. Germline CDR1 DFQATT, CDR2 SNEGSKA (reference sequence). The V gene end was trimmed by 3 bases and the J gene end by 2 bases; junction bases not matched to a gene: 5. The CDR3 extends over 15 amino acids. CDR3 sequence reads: CSARGQGQTYNEQFF. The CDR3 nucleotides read TGCAGTGCTAGGGGACAGGGTCAAACCTACAATGAGCAGTTCTTC.

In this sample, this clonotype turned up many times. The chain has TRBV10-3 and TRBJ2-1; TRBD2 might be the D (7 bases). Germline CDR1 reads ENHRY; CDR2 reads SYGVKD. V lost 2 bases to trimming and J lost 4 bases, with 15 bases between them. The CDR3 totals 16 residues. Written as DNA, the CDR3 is TGTGCCATCAGTGAGGTTCCGGGGGGCACGTACAATGAGCAGTTCTTC. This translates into CAISEVPGGTYNEQFF.

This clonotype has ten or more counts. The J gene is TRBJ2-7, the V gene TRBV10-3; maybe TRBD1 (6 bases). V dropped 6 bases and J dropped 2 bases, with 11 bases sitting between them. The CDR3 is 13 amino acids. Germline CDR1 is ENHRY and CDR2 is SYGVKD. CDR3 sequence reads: CAIRLGQAYEQYF. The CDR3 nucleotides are TGTGCCATCAGGTTGGGACAAGCCTACGAGCAGTACTTC.

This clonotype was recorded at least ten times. CDR3 in amino acids: CASSSLDGSSYNSPLHF. CDR3 nucleotide sequence: TGTGCCAGCAGCTCGCTGGACGGCAGCTCCTATAATTCACCCCTCCACTTT. The V call is TRBV7-8, the J call TRBJ1-6; unclear D gene. The CDR3 consists of 17 residues. V was shortened by 4 bases and J by 0 bases, with 13 bases between the two germline ends. Looked up from germline, CDR1 is SGHVS and CDR2 is FQNEAQ. Supplemented by reference TRBV7-8 and TRBJ1-6, the full variable domain reads GAGVSQSPRYKVAKRGQDVALRCDPISGHVSLFWYQQALGQGPEFLTYFQNEAQLDKSGLPSDRFFAERPEGSVSTLKIQRTQQEDSAVYLCASSSLDGSSYNSPLHFGNGTRLTVT.

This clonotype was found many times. The CDR3 DNA is TGCAGTGCTAGAGATGAAGGGGTGAGCTACACCTTC. Amino acids: CSARDEGVSYTF. The chain employs TRBV20-1 and TRBJ1-2; a possible D gene is TRBD1 (5 bases). Trimming took 0 bases from V and 9 from J, leaving 11 bases between them. Germline assignment: CDR1 DFQATT and CDR2 SNEGSKA (reference sequence). CDR3 length: 12 residues.

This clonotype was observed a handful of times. The CDR3 is CASSPRTGLDSPLHF. The CDR3 coding sequence is TGTGCCAGCAGCCCCCGGACAGGGTTAGATTCACCCCTCCACTTT. The chain is built from TRBV14 and TRBJ1-6, with 8 bases that match TRBD1. The germline CDR1 and CDR2 sequences are SGHDN and FVKESK. CDR3 size: 15 residues. The trim removed 4 bases at V and 8 bases at J, leaving 7 bases unmatched. Drawing the rest from reference TRBV14 and TRBJ1-6, the complete variable domain is EAGVTQFPSHSVIEKGQTVTLRCDPISGHDNLYWYRRVMGKEIKFLLHFVKESKQDESGMPNNRFLAERTGGTYSTLKVQPAELEDSGVYFCASSPRTGLDSPLHFGNGTRLTVT.